The next 21 T cell receptor beta chains were all read from a single sample in a study of cytomegalovirus exposure and HLA in healthy donors. The PCR employed 60 Vbeta primers together with 13 Jbeta primers. Clones were read by immunoSEQ multiplex PCR, and TCRdb kept only the in-frame ones, dropping some. The sample includes around 72,000 clones, approximately 70% of them seen just once. Sequenced: PBMCs. The receptors here all came from a man between 35 and 55 years old in good health and CMV-seropositive.

This clone occurred once. This chain joins TRBV5-6 and TRBJ1-2; D remains ambiguous. CDR1 SGHDT and CDR2 YYEEEE come from the germline V gene. This CDR3 has 15 residues. Trimming took off 7 bases at V and 3 bases at J, with 19 bases between the two ends. DNA for the CDR3: TGTGCCAGCGAGCGGCCGGGCTGGACGGACTATGGCTACACCTTC. Amino acid sequence: CASERPGWTDYGYTF.

The chain links TRBV7-2 to TRBJ2-7; 9 bases are shared with TRBD1. This CDR3 has 15 residues. The germline V gene has CDR1 SGHTA and CDR2 FQGNSA. Trimming took 1 base from V and 0 from J; bases not matched to a gene: 1. The CDR3 reads CASSLGGQGSYEQYF. The DNA for the CDR3 is TGTGCCAGCAGCTTAGGGGGACAGGGCTCCTACGAGCAGTACTTC.

The chain recombines TRBV19 with TRBJ2-7; no firm D call. In germline, CDR1 is LNHDA, CDR2 SQIVND (reference sequence). V gave up 4 bases and J gave up 2 bases, with 18 bases separating them. The CDR3 is 16 residues long. CDR3 DNA sequence: TGTGCCAGTAGTAGAGAGGAGATGGCAGTGGCCTACGAGCAGTACTTC. Translating it yields CASSREEMAVAYEQYF. Using reference TRBV19 and TRBJ2-7 for the parts outside the CDR3, the full variable domain is DGGITQSPKYLFRKEGQNVTLSCEQNLNHDAMYWYRQDPGQGLRLIYYSQIVNDFQKGDIAEGYSVSREKKESFPLTVTSAQKNPTAFYLCASSREEMAVAYEQYFGPGTRLTVT.

The chain employs TRBV5-1 and TRBJ2-1, with a tentative D call TRBD2 (5 bases). V lost 3 bases and J 0 bases, leaving 10 bases between the germline ends. CDR3 size: 15 residues. Germline V gene lookup returns CDR1 SGHRS and CDR2 YFSETQ. CDR3 bases: TGCGCCAGCAGCTCCACTGGGAGCTCCTACAATGAGCAGTTCTTC. Protein product: CASSSTGSSYNEQFF.

The chain recombines TRBV7-8 with TRBJ2-5; 8 positions match TRBD2. The CDR3 is 15 amino acids. Germline lookup yields CDR1 SGHVS and CDR2 FQNEAQ. Trimming cost V 4 bases and J 5 bases; bases outside gene matches: 9. Written as DNA, the CDR3 is TGTGCCAGCAGCTACACGGGGGGGCCTGGGGAGACCCAGTACTTC. It translates to CASSYTGGPGETQYF.

This chain links TRBV30 with TRBJ2-2; the D is unclear. Germline V gives CDR1 GTSNPN, CDR2 SVGIG (reference sequence). This CDR3 region has 14 residues. V was shortened by 0 bases and J by 5 bases, with 10 bases between the two germline ends. The CDR3 DNA follows: TGTGCCTGGAGTGTATTGAGCAGGACCGGGGAGCTGTTTTTT. Amino acids: CAWSVLSRTGELFF.

The chain employs TRBV5-5 and TRBJ2-2, with D perhaps matching TRBD2 (5 bases). Germline lookup yields CDR1 SGHKS and CDR2 YYEKEE (reference sequence). V was trimmed by 8 bases and J by 3 bases, leaving 17 bases between them. The CDR3 consists of 15 residues. The CDR3 DNA reads as TGTGCCAGTACCCGGCTCGTCGGGGACACCGGGGAGCTGTTTTTT. The encoded protein is CASTRLVGDTGELFF.

In this sample, this clone turned up once. The gene calls are TRBV5-6 and TRBJ1-1; D is undetermined. This CDR3 comprises 14 residues. CDR1 SGHDT and CDR2 YYEEEE come from the germline V gene. V gave up 4 bases and J gave up 1 base, with 11 bases separating them. The CDR3 sequence is CASSVDITNTEAFF. The CDR3 DNA reads as TGTGCCAGCAGCGTCGACATAACGAACACTGAAGCTTTCTTT.

The V gene is TRBV30, the J gene TRBJ1-2; tentatively, D is TRBD1 (5 bases). Looked up from germline, CDR1 is GTSNPN and CDR2 is SVGIG (reference sequence). Trimming took 5 bases from V and 0 from J, leaving 13 bases between them. The CDR3 has 14 residues. CDR3 protein: CAWLRGTSNYGYTF. The DNA for the CDR3 is TGTGCCTGGCTGCGCGGGACTTCTAACTATGGCTACACCTTC.

This chain uses TRBV5-1 with TRBJ2-3; D is undetermined. In germline, CDR1 is SGHRS, CDR2 YFSETQ. Trimming removed 0 bases at V and 2 bases at J, with 7 bases between. The length of the CDR3 is 14 residues. The CDR3 DNA reads as TGCGCCAGCAGCTTGGCACAGCACACAGATACGCAGTATTTT. Protein sequence: CASSLAQHTDTQYF.

This clone was picked up a small number of times. V and J are TRBV5-4 and TRBJ1-1; 10 positions match TRBD1. The CDR3 consists of 14 residues. The germline V gene encodes CDR1 SGHNT and CDR2 YYREEE (reference sequence). This chain's CDR3 is CVSGGDRGNTEAFF. The CDR3 DNA follows: TGTGTCTCGGGTGGGGACAGGGGTAACACTGAAGCTTTCTTT.

Remarks on this clone: Relative to the germline gene, one junction end is altered; a read error may explain this. For the CDR3, the DNA is TGCGTCAGCAGCGGTGCAGTCGACAGGGGGCTGCAAGAGACCCAGTACTTC. Translated: CVSSGAVDRGLQETQYF. V and J are TRBV4-1 and TRBJ2-5, with 10 bases lining up with TRBD1. This CDR3 contains 17 residues. Germline loops: CDR1 MGHRA, CDR2 YSYEKL.

The rearrangement joins TRBV29-1 to TRBJ2-3; D perhaps matches TRBD2 (6 bases). V lost 8 bases and J 5 bases, leaving 14 bases between the germline ends. This CDR3 comprises 12 residues. Germline V gene sequence: CDR1 SQVTM, CDR2 ANQGSEA. Here the CDR3 DNA reads TGCAGCACGCACGGGGGAGGAGATACGCAGTATTTT. This translates into CSTHGGGDTQYF.

The V call is TRBV2, the J call TRBJ1-2, with D possibly TRBD1 on 5 matching bases. The CDR3 is 14 amino acids. Per germline, CDR1 SNHLY and CDR2 FYNNEI. V gave up 7 bases and J gave up 8 bases, with 20 bases separating them. The chain's CDR3 is CASTGDRGTKGYTF. The CDR3 nucleotides read TGTGCCAGCACTGGTGACCGAGGGACTAAGGGCTACACCTTC.

The chain is built from TRBV6-1 and TRBJ1-2; 7 nucleotides match TRBD1. V lost 1 base to trimming and J lost 4 bases; unmatched junction nucleotides: 6. The germline gives CDR1 MNHNS, CDR2 SASEGT. The CDR3 loop spans 15 amino acids. The CDR3 is CASSEEPGGFYGYTF. The CDR3, as DNA: TGTGCCAGCAGTGAAGAACCAGGGGGGTTCTATGGCTACACCTTC.

This chain joins TRBV30 and TRBJ2-5; 8 nucleotides match TRBD2. Germline V gives CDR1 GTSNPN, CDR2 SVGIG (reference sequence). Trimming at V came to 1 base and at J to 7 bases, leaving 8 bases not matched to a gene. The CDR3 covers 14 residues. The CDR3 sequence: CAWSAQSGGGTQYF. CDR3 nucleotide sequence: TGTGCCTGGAGTGCCCAGTCCGGGGGGGGGACCCAGTACTTC.

The chain carries TRBV28 and TRBJ1-4; 7 nucleotides line up with TRBD1. Trimming cost V 6 bases and J 4 bases; bases outside gene matches: 5. The CDR3 runs 14 residues. Germline CDR1 and CDR2: MDHEN and SYDVKM. The CDR3 sequence: CASSNRGFNEKLFF. CDR3 nucleotides: TGTGCCAGCAGCAACAGGGGTTTTAATGAAAAACTGTTTTTT.

V is TRBV14 and J is TRBJ1-4, with TRBD1 identical over 8 bases. CDR1 and CDR2 (germline): SGHDN, FVKESK. Trimming took 3 bases from V and 7 from J; bases not matched to a gene: 7. The CDR3 has 15 amino acids. Here the CDR3 DNA reads TGTGCCAGCAGCCACTCGGACAGGGCACTTGAAAAACTGTTTTTT. It is translated as CASSHSDRALEKLFF. The whole variable domain, remainder taken from reference TRBV14 and TRBJ1-4, is EAGVTQFPSHSVIEKGQTVTLRCDPISGHDNLYWYRRVMGKEIKFLLHFVKESKQDESGMPNNRFLAERTGGTYSTLKVQPAELEDSGVYFCASSHSDRALEKLFFGSGTQLSVL.

This clone has more than one count but fewer than ten. The chain couples TRBV5-1 to TRBJ1-2; 11 bases map to TRBD1. In germline, CDR1 is SGHRS, CDR2 YFSETQ. The CDR3 consists of 17 residues. Trimming cost V 4 bases and J 7 bases; bases outside gene matches: 15. CDR3 in DNA: TGCGCCAGCAGCGACCTCCGACCCGGGACAGGGGGAGGTGGCTACACCTTC. This codes for CASSDLRPGTGGGGYTF.

This clone has more than one count but fewer than ten. CDR3 sequence: CASSLVGTGVRQPQHF. In nucleotides, the CDR3 is TGTGCCAGCAGTTTAGTGGGGACAGGGGTTCGGCAGCCCCAGCATTTT. V gene TRBV28 combines with J gene TRBJ1-5; 10 positions match TRBD1. With 2 bases clipped from V and 7 bases from J, the junction kept 8 bases outside the gene matches. Germline CDR1 and CDR2: MDHEN and SYDVKM. The CDR3 spans 16 residues.

J is TRBJ1-2 and V is TRBV14, with D perhaps TRBD1 (6 bases). The CDR3 is 16 amino acids. Trimming left V 1 base short and J 8 bases short, with 20 bases between. Germline V gives CDR1 SGHDN, CDR2 FVKESK. CDR3 bases: TGTGCCAGCAGCCAAGGGCTTGGGGGCTCTGCGAGAGGCTACACCTTC. This sequence encodes CASSQGLGGSARGYTF.